This TCR beta chain is drawn from a study of cytomegalovirus exposure and HLA in healthy donors. Study-level results: Reportedly, fewer N-insertions than the roughly 700-donor mean appeared in an Asian-associated ancestry cluster in a later analysis. Later analysis suggested most CMV-associated TCR beta chains were HLA-restricted.

Researchers ran the PCR with 60 Vbeta and 13 Jbeta primers. Repertoires were generated with immunoSEQ multiplex PCR, while TCRdb's copy carries only in-frame clones and drops some. The sample lists some 150,000 clones; around 86% were seen once. A few counts support this clone. Its antigen is as yet unknown. Germline CDR1 MNHEY, CDR2 SVGAGI. There are 15 residues in the CDR3. The ends lost 2 bases at V and 4 bases at J; junction bases unmatched: 4. This chain joins TRBV6-5 and TRBJ2-1; 8 bases match TRBD1. The material sequenced was PBMCs. The TCR sequence derives from a woman aged 25 to 39 in good health and CMV-seronegative. The CDR3 protein is CASSYHGQGYNEQFF. The CDR3 nucleotides read TGTGCCAGCAGTTACCATGGACAGGGTTACAATGAGCAGTTCTTC.